The source of this TCR beta chain is a study of cytomegalovirus exposure and HLA in healthy donors. Looking at the study overall: The Caucasian-associated ancestry cluster held about 80% of some 420 genotyped donors.

Worth noting for this clone: Antigen unknown.

V was pared by 5 bases and J by 0 bases, with 8 bases between. This CDR3 is built from 14 residues. Germline CDR1 and CDR2: SEHNR and FQNEAQ (reference sequence). Study-wide results and limits: Sequencing depth roughly uniform across donors was assumed in presence/absence analyses.

This PCR relied on a set of 60 Vbeta primers and 13 Jbeta primers. The assay was immunoSEQ multiplex PCR, and TCRdb's table has in-frame clones only and misses some. The table lists almost 200,000 clones, around 79% of them singletons. This clonotype was sampled from a male donor in good health and CMV-seropositive. The specimen was PBMCs. The rearrangement links TRBV7-9 to TRBJ2-1; maybe TRBD2 (5 bases). The CDR3 DNA reads as TGTGCCAGCAGCCCTCGGGACTCCTACAATGAGCAGTTCTTC. Translation: CASSPRDSYNEQFF.